This passage covers 4 T cell receptor beta chains from one sample sequenced in a study of long-term antiretroviral therapy in people with HIV. Runs used v3.0 of the immunoSEQ assay and were done at survey level. Measured with immunoSEQ multiplex PCR; TCRdb has only the in-frame clones, and not every one. The profile covers 25,000 to 35,000 clones, with roughly 95% appearing a single time and roughly 2.3% taken by the ten largest. Specimen: unsorted PBMCs, collected about 6.6 years after starting antiretroviral therapy. The receptors originated from a man aged 25 to 45 with HIV.

This chain links TRBV7-9 with TRBJ2-5, with 7 bases fitting TRBD1. The CDR3 runs to 13 residues. Germline V gene sequence: CDR1 SEHNR, CDR2 FQNEAQ (reference sequence). Unmatched junction bases numbered 10, after V lost 10 bases and J lost 5 bases. CDR3 coding DNA: TGTGCCACCACAGTAGGGGGCGGGGAGACCCAGTACTTC. It yields the protein CATTVGGGETQYF. The full variable domain, in which reference TRBV7-9 and TRBJ2-5 provide the parts outside the CDR3, is DTGVSQNPRHKITKRGQNVTFRCDPISEHNRLYWYRQTLGQGPEFLTYFQNEAQLEKSRLLSDRFSAERPKGSFSTLEIQRTEQGDSAMYLCATTVGGGETQYFGPGTRLLVL.

This chain links TRBV18 with TRBJ1-1; D unclear. V was cut by 3 bases and J by 0 bases, with 14 bases left in between. Looked up from germline, CDR1 is KGHSH and CDR2 is LQKENI. The CDR3 totals 16 residues. As DNA, the CDR3 is TGTGCCAGCTCACCTCAAGGCACAAGAGTGAACACTGAAGCTTTCTTT. This translates into CASSPQGTRVNTEAFF.

The chain combines TRBV18 with TRBJ1-2; D not certain. Germline CDR1 and CDR2: KGHSH and LQKENI. V was trimmed by 6 bases and J by 5 bases, leaving 25 bases between them. CDR3 length: 17 residues. In DNA form, the CDR3 reads TGTGCCAGCTCGCCCCTTCGCCAGTTTGGCCCGATTTATGGCTACACCTTC. Encoded protein: CASSPLRQFGPIYGYTF.

The chain uses TRBV13 and TRBJ1-1; D is perhaps TRBD1 (5 bases). The CDR3 has 16 residues. V gave up 0 bases and J gave up 1 base, with 12 bases separating them. CDR1 is PRHDT, CDR2 FYEKMQ, per germline (reference sequence). The CDR3 sequence: CASSLGRGTANTEAFF. CDR3 nucleotides: TGTGCCAGCAGCTTAGGTCGCGGGACGGCGAACACTGAAGCTTTCTTT.